Below are 25 T cell receptor beta chains sequenced from a single sample in a study of blood T cell repertoires in COVID-19. The data were produced by immunoSEQ multiplex PCR, yet TCRdb's version contains in-frame clones alone and is incomplete. Altogether 150,000 to 180,000 clones are present, about 90% being singletons, with the ten largest covering 0.5% to 0.6%. Material for sequencing was peripheral blood. The receptors derive from a man aged 50 to 59 with acute or convalescent COVID-19.

This clone came up once. The gene calls are TRBV15 and TRBJ1-3; tentative D call: TRBD1 (5 bases). Germline V gives CDR1 LNHNV, CDR2 YYDKDF (reference sequence). With 0 bases removed from V and 0 bases from J, the gap between germline ends came to 9 bases. The length of the CDR3 is 16 residues. Here the CDR3 reads CATSRDRGSSGNTIYF. The CDR3 bases are TGTGCCACCAGCAGAGATAGGGGTAGCTCTGGAAACACCATATATTTT.

This clone was seen a single time. V usage is TRBV19 and J usage is TRBJ2-1, with 9 bases that match TRBD2. V shed 3 bases, J shed 6 bases, and the junction held 0 bases outside the gene matches. Germline CDR1 reads LNHDA; CDR2 reads SQIVND (reference sequence). The CDR3 extends over 13 amino acids. DNA of the CDR3: TGTGCCAGTAGTATTAGCGGGAGCAATGAGCAGTTCTTC. This gives the protein CASSISGSNEQFF.

The chain has TRBV10-1 and TRBJ2-7, with 8 bases that match TRBD1. The trim removed 5 bases at V and 2 bases at J, leaving 5 bases unmatched. The CDR3 length is 14 residues. Germline V CDR1 and CDR2: WNHNN, SYGVQD (reference sequence). The CDR3, as DNA: TGCGCCAGCAGTCGGACAGGGTCTACCTACGAGCAGTACTTC. Protein product: CASSRTGSTYEQYF.

The CDR3 DNA sequence: TGTGCCACCAGTGTCCCACTAGGTAGCGGGAGCTACAATGAGCAGTTCTTC. This translates into CATSVPLGSGSYNEQFF. The chain carries TRBV24-1 and TRBJ2-1; 9 bases are a match to TRBD2. The CDR3 length is 17 residues. J was trimmed by 3 bases and V by 5 bases; bases with no gene match: 10. Germline CDR1 KGHDR, CDR2 SFDVKD.

The rearrangement links TRBV28 to TRBJ1-4; possibly TRBD1 for D (6 bases). Germline loops: CDR1 MDHEN, CDR2 SYDVKM. The CDR3 has 15 residues. Trimming shortened V by 6 bases and J by 6 bases, and 17 bases separated the two germline ends. CDR3 protein: CASSPTRGGDEKLFF. CDR3 sequence (DNA): TGTGCCAGCAGCCCTACCAGGGGTGGCGATGAAAAACTGTTTTTT.

The chain couples TRBV15 to TRBJ1-4; possible D gene TRBD1, 5 bases. The V gene's germline CDR1 is LNHNV and CDR2 YYDKDF (reference sequence). V was cut by 0 bases and J by 3 bases, with 8 bases left in between. This CDR3 spans 15 amino acids. This chain's CDR3 is CATSRDGRANEKLFF. The DNA of the CDR3 is TGTGCCACCAGCAGAGATGGCAGGGCTAATGAAAAACTGTTTTTT.

The J gene is TRBJ2-5, the V gene TRBV6-5, with D possibly matching TRBD2 (5 bases). V lost 8 bases and J 1 base, leaving 14 bases between the germline ends. Per germline, CDR1 MNHEY and CDR2 SVGAGI. The CDR3 totals 14 residues. This chain's CDR3 is CASRLRDFQETQYF. CDR3 bases: TGTGCCAGCCGACTAAGGGATTTCCAAGAGACCCAGTACTTC.

The rearrangement links TRBV7-3 to TRBJ2-3; weak D call: TRBD1 (5 bases). Trimming pared 2 bases from V and 6 bases from J, leaving 12 bases between. Germline lookup yields CDR1 SGHTA and CDR2 FQGTGA. The CDR3 totals 14 residues. CDR3 loop: CASSLLGQRDTQYF. The CDR3 DNA reads TGTGCCAGCAGCTTATTGGGGCAGCGCGATACGCAGTATTTT. The full variable domain, its missing parts supplied by reference TRBV7-3 and TRBJ2-3, is GAGVSQTPSNKVTEKGKYVELRCDPISGHTALYWYRQSLGQGPEFLIYFQGTGAADDSGLPNDRFFAVRPEGSVSTLKIQRTERGDSAVYLCASSLLGQRDTQYFGPGTRLTVL.

V is TRBV9 and J is TRBJ1-5, with D tentatively TRBD1 (5 bases). Trimming removed 0 bases from V and 4 bases from J, with 11 bases in between. The germline gives CDR1 SGDLS, CDR2 YYNGEE. The CDR3 loop spans 15 amino acids. In nucleotides, the CDR3 is TGTGCCAGCAGCGTAGGTACAGGCGTGAATCAGCCCCAGCATTTT. Translation: CASSVGTGVNQPQHF.

The rearrangement uses TRBV5-6 and TRBJ2-3; a weak D match, TRBD2 (6 bases). CDR3 length: 13 residues. With 5 bases removed from V and 5 bases from J, the gap between germline ends came to 12 bases. Germline lookup yields CDR1 SGHDT and CDR2 YYEEEE. In nucleotides, the CDR3 is TGTGCCAGCAGGGGGGACGGGAGAGATACGCAGTATTTT. Its protein product is CASRGDGRDTQYF.

The V and J genes are TRBV29-1 and TRBJ1-4; unclear D gene. Trimming left V 0 bases short and J 3 bases short, with 8 bases between. CDR3 length: 14 residues. The germline V gene has CDR1 SQVTM and CDR2 ANQGSEA. In DNA form, the CDR3 reads TGCAGCGTTGAAGATCTACGGGCTAATGAAAAACTGTTTTTT. Amino acid sequence: CSVEDLRANEKLFF.

This clone was observed once. The chain is built from TRBV27 and TRBJ1-5; unclear D gene. CDR3 length equals 16 residues. Germline values: CDR1 MNHEY, CDR2 SMNVEV (reference sequence). V was shortened by 5 bases and J by 6 bases, with 20 bases between the two germline ends. Here the CDR3 DNA reads TGTGCCAGCAGTCACAACCCCGACCGACTTGTTCAGCCCCAGCATTTT. Its protein is CASSHNPDRLVQPQHF.

The V gene is TRBV29-1, the J gene TRBJ1-2; D ambiguous. Germline V lookup: CDR1 SQVTM, CDR2 ANQGSEA. The CDR3 extends over 11 amino acids. Trimming left V 4 bases short and J 6 bases short, with 9 bases between. DNA of the CDR3: TGCAGCGTTGCAGGCGTGGATGGCTACACCTTC. Translating it yields CSVAGVDGYTF.

In its sample, this clone was seen a few times. The J gene is TRBJ1-6, the V gene TRBV7-3; TRBD1 is a possible D gene (5 bases). Trimming removed 8 bases from V and 13 bases from J, with 21 bases in between. This CDR3 contains 14 residues. CDR1 SGHTA and CDR2 FQGTGA come from the germline V gene. CDR3 nucleotide sequence: TGTGCCAGCTTCGGGCCCGGGGCGGGGGGGCCCCTCCACTTT. Its protein product is CASFGPGAGGPLHF.

The CDR3 here is CASSYETGFGYEQYF. The CDR3 nucleotides are TGTGCCAGCAGTTACGAGACAGGGTTTGGTTACGAGCAGTACTTC. The V gene is TRBV6-5, the J gene TRBJ2-7, with 7 bases lining up with TRBD1. This CDR3 has 15 amino acids. Germline V gene sequence: CDR1 MNHEY, CDR2 SVGAGI. The trim removed 2 bases at V and 4 bases at J, leaving 8 bases unmatched.

The chain recombines TRBV28 with TRBJ1-2; 9 positions match TRBD1. Germline lookup yields CDR1 MDHEN and CDR2 SYDVKM. The CDR3 runs 12 residues. Losses at the gene ends were 9 bases for V and 6 bases for J; bases not matched to a gene: 5. The CDR3 here is CASRTGENGYTF. The CDR3 DNA follows: TGTGCCAGTAGGACAGGGGAAAATGGCTACACCTTC.

This clone was seen just once. The rearrangement uses TRBV4-1 and TRBJ2-2, with D maybe TRBD1 (6 bases). The V gene lost 3 bases and the J gene lost 0 bases, with 14 bases spanning the gap. The V gene's germline CDR1 is MGHRA and CDR2 YSYEKL. This CDR3 spans 17 amino acids. The CDR3 spells CASSHTMTGSNTGELFF. DNA for the CDR3: TGCGCCAGCAGCCACACTATGACAGGTTCGAACACCGGGGAGCTGTTTTTT.

The CDR3 sequence: CASRLLGQGPDQPQHF. DNA for the CDR3: TGTGCCAGCAGGCTATTGGGACAGGGTCCCGATCAGCCCCAGCATTTT. The chain is built from TRBV27 and TRBJ1-5, with 9 bases matching TRBD1. Germline V gene sequence: CDR1 MNHEY, CDR2 SMNVEV (reference sequence). There are 16 residues in the CDR3. The J segment lost 5 bases and the V segment lost 6 bases, leaving 11 bases of the junction unmatched.

The rearrangement uses TRBV5-4 and TRBJ2-3; 9 nucleotides agree with TRBD2. Trimming took 1 base from V and 3 from J; bases not matched to a gene: 3. Germline V lookup: CDR1 SGHNT, CDR2 YYREEE (reference sequence). The CDR3 consists of 15 residues. In DNA form, the CDR3 reads TGTGCCAGCAGCTTGAAAACTAGCGGGACAGATACGCAGTATTTT. Protein: CASSLKTSGTDTQYF. The full variable domain, rest sourced from reference TRBV5-4 and TRBJ2-3, is ETGVTQSPTHLIKTRGQQVTLRCSSQSGHNTVSWYQQALGQGPQFIFQYYREEENGRGNFPPRFSGLQFPNYSSELNVNALELDDSALYLCASSLKTSGTDTQYFGPGTRLTVL.

The chain is built from TRBV30 and TRBJ2-7; tentative D call: TRBD2 (6 bases). The CDR3 length is 13 residues. Trimming stripped 3 bases from V and 3 bases from J, with 12 bases between. Looked up from germline, CDR1 is GTSNPN and CDR2 is SVGIG (reference sequence). The chain's CDR3 is CAWRKRDFYEQYF. The CDR3 region has the DNA TGTGCCTGGAGAAAGAGGGACTTCTACGAGCAGTACTTC.

The chain combines TRBV7-6 with TRBJ2-1; TRBD1 is a possible D gene (6 bases). The germline gives CDR1 SGHVS, CDR2 FNYEAQ. The CDR3 is 17 amino acids. The V and J ends lost 0 bases and 4 bases respectively, with 16 bases between them. The CDR3 reads CASSLATRDNPYNEQFF. The CDR3, as DNA: TGTGCCAGCAGCTTAGCTACCCGGGACAACCCGTACAATGAGCAGTTCTTC.

The chain employs TRBV6-5 and TRBJ1-1; 8 positions match TRBD1. V gave up 6 bases and J gave up 4 bases; unmatched junction bases: 7. This CDR3 has 14 amino acids. The germline CDR1 and CDR2 sequences are MNHEY and SVGAGI. The CDR3, as DNA: TGTGCCAGCAGGGACAGGGCCCGGGGCACTGAAGCTTTCTTT. Amino acids: CASRDRARGTEAFF.

This clone was observed a handful of times. The chain employs TRBV11-2 and TRBJ1-5; D is unresolved. Germline V CDR1 and CDR2: SGHAT, FQNNGV. The CDR3 length is 15 residues. V was pared by 2 bases and J by 1 base, with 9 bases between. For the CDR3, the DNA is TGTGCCAGCAGCTTAAGGGAGACGAGCAATCAGCCCCAGCATTTT. This encodes CASSLRETSNQPQHF.

This clone was detected only once. The V and J genes are TRBV13 and TRBJ2-7; 13 positions agree with TRBD2. CDR3 length: 16 residues. CDR1 and CDR2 (germline): PRHDT, FYEKMQ (reference sequence). The V and J ends lost 2 bases and 6 bases, in that order; junction bases with no gene match: 7. Here the CDR3 reads CASSLNSGLAGFEQYF. The DNA for the CDR3 is TGTGCCAGCAGCTTAAACTCGGGACTAGCGGGATTCGAGCAGTACTTC.

CDR3 residues: CASSTAPGQQETQYF. The CDR3 nucleotides are TGTGCCAGCAGCACCGCCCCGGGACAGCAAGAGACCCAGTACTTC. This sequence joins TRBV5-4 and TRBJ2-5; 7 nucleotides align to TRBD1. The V gene end was trimmed by 4 bases and the J gene end by 2 bases; junction bases not matched to a gene: 8. Germline CDR1 SGHNT, CDR2 YYREEE (reference sequence). CDR3 length: 15 amino acids. Full variable domain (rest looked up from reference TRBV5-4 and TRBJ2-5): ETGVTQSPTHLIKTRGQQVTLRCSSQSGHNTVSWYQQALGQGPQFIFQYYREEENGRGNFPPRFSGLQFPNYSSELNVNALELDDSALYLCASSTAPGQQETQYFGPGTRLLVL.